This T cell receptor (beta chain) was recovered during a study of blood T cell repertoires in COVID-19. Study information: PBMCs, B-cell-depleted T cells, or T cells were the source of the cDNA or gDNA that made up the material.

Germline V CDR1 and CDR2: LGHDT, YNNKEL (reference sequence). V lost 1 base to trimming and J lost 13 bases, with 11 bases between them. The CDR3 extends over 13 amino acids. Clinical history reported by participants formed the basis on which cohorts were assigned. Per the study methods: Nucleated cell counts were estimated from reference gene primer amplification. Assay used: immunoSEQ multiplex PCR; TCRdb lists only in-frame clones, some missing. V, J and clone size were drawn from that table, and D and trimming were deduced from the DNA. The sample shows approximately 300,000 clones, roughly 90% of them seen only once.

The chain employs TRBV3-1 (or the pseudogene TRBV3-2) and TRBJ1-6; perhaps TRBD1 as D (5 bases). The origin of this receptor is a woman in her twenties or thirties who had recovered from COVID-19. The sequencing sample was made of PBMCs or T cells enriched from blood (not recorded which). CDR3 in amino acids: CASSQAGIGPLHF. The CDR3, as DNA: TGTGCCAGCAGCCAAGCAGGGATAGGGCCCCTCCACTTT.